These 32 T cell receptor beta chains share one sample of origin, sequenced in a study of T cell repertoires in cytomegalovirus infection. TCRdb analysed the reads with MiXCR anew, one entry per CDR3 protein. The sample has roughly 720,000 distinct CDR3 sequences; about a third are singletons. The specimen sequenced was PBMCs. The receptors come from a human donor in good health (CMV status not recorded). Some clones in this sample may be carry-over from other donors' samples.

The genes are TRBV28 and TRBJ2-1, with D uncertain. The CDR3 totals 16 residues. Germline values: CDR1 MDHEN, CDR2 SYDVKM. V was pared by 4 bases and J by 0 bases, with 13 bases between. The CDR3 DNA follows: TGTGCCAGCAGTTCCGGGTACGGTCTCTCCTACAATGAGCAGTTCTTC. This codes for CASSSGYGLSYNEQFF.

The chain recombines TRBV19 with TRBJ1-1, with 7 bases that match TRBD1. The CDR3 spans 15 residues. Per the germline V gene, CDR1 is LNHDA and CDR2 is SQIVND (reference sequence). The trim removed 5 bases at V and 2 bases at J, leaving 8 bases unmatched. This CDR3 reads CASSLSGTANTEAFF. DNA for the CDR3: TGTGCCAGTAGTTTATCCGGGACAGCCAACACTGAAGCTTTCTTT.

J is TRBJ1-1 and V is TRBV7-9; the match to TRBD1 covers 8 bases. Trimming cost V 3 bases and J 5 bases; bases outside gene matches: 2. The CDR3 contains 13 residues. The V gene's germline CDR1 is SEHNR and CDR2 FQNEAQ (reference sequence). The CDR3, as DNA: TGTGCCAGCAGCTTCAGGGGGCGGACTGAAGCTTTCTTT. Its translation: CASSFRGRTEAFF.

This chain links TRBV19 with TRBJ1-5; tentatively, D is TRBD1 (5 bases). The V end lost 5 bases, the J end lost 4 bases, and 12 bases lay between the germline ends. Germline lookup yields CDR1 LNHDA and CDR2 SQIVND (reference sequence). The CDR3 contains 14 residues. CDR3 loop: CASSPSGLNQPQHF. The CDR3 coding sequence is TGTGCCAGTAGTCCCTCGGGGCTTAATCAGCCCCAGCATTTT.

The chain is built from TRBV11-1 and TRBJ2-2, with TRBD2 as a possible D gene (5 bases). Trimming took off 2 bases at V and 5 bases at J, with 12 bases between the two ends. This CDR3 is 15 amino acids long. The V gene's germline CDR1 is SGHAT and CDR2 FQDESV (reference sequence). CDR3 sequence reads: CASSLIGVSTGELFF. CDR3 coding DNA: TGTGCCAGCAGCTTAATCGGGGTTTCGACCGGGGAGCTGTTTTTT.

This clonotype has more than one count but fewer than ten. The chain employs TRBV29-1 and TRBJ2-7, with D possibly matching TRBD1 (10 bases). This CDR3 is 15 amino acids long. Trimming removed 3 bases from V and 2 bases from J, with 17 bases in between. CDR1 and CDR2 (germline): SQVTM, ANQGSEA. The CDR3 loop is CSVDLAGTGAYEQYF. The CDR3 region has the DNA TGCAGCGTTGACCTAGCGGGGACAGGGGCCTACGAGCAGTACTTC.

The chain is built from TRBV6-6 and TRBJ1-4, with D hard to call. With 0 bases removed from V and 8 bases from J, the gap between germline ends came to 13 bases. CDR3 length: 15 residues. CDR1 is MNHNY and CDR2 is SVGAGI in the germline V gene (reference sequence). CDR3: CASSYSPTVGEKLFF. CDR3 nucleotides: TGTGCCAGCAGTTACTCGCCGACTGTAGGGGAAAAACTGTTTTTT.

This clonotype was picked up a small number of times. This sequence joins TRBV12-3 or TRBV12-4 and TRBJ2-5, with D hard to call. Trimming took 3 bases from V and 4 from J, leaving 21 bases between them. This CDR3 has 17 residues. The CDR3, as DNA: TGTGCCAGCAGTTTCCCCTCGACACATGAGATGGGAGAGACCCAGTACTTC. It encodes CASSFPSTHEMGETQYF.

For this clonotype: The germline gene is not matched at one end of the junction; a read error may be the cause. CDR3 in DNA: TGTGCCAGCAGCTTACGGGGGGGTGCGGACCCTGAAGCTTTATTT. Its protein is CASSLRGGADPEALF. V usage is TRBV11-1 and J usage is TRBJ1-1; weak D call: TRBD1 (5 bases). This CDR3 region has 15 residues. Germline CDR1 SGHAT, CDR2 FQDESV (reference sequence).

The chain couples TRBV6-6 to TRBJ2-3; D is possibly TRBD1 (6 bases). V lost 6 bases and J lost 8, with 15 bases in between. Germline V gene data show CDR1 as MNHNY and CDR2 as SVGAGI (reference sequence). CDR3 length: 13 residues. Written as DNA, the CDR3 is TGTGCCAGCAGGTCTCCGGGACATCGTACGCAGTATTTT. Amino acid sequence: CASRSPGHRTQYF.

The chain joins TRBV11-2 to TRBJ2-3; 7 bases fit TRBD2. This CDR3 region has 15 residues. The J segment lost 6 bases and the V segment lost 1 base, leaving 7 bases of the junction unmatched. The V gene's germline CDR1 is SGHAT and CDR2 FQNNGV. Here the CDR3 reads CASSLAPGGSDTQYF. As DNA, the CDR3 is TGTGCCAGCAGCTTAGCCCCGGGGGGATCGGATACGCAGTATTTT.

The rearrangement uses TRBV20-1 and TRBJ1-5; 7 nucleotides align to TRBD1. The trim removed 4 bases at V and 0 bases at J, leaving 12 bases unmatched. Germline CDR1 is DFQATT and CDR2 is SNEGSKA (reference sequence). This CDR3 region has 17 residues. CDR3 sequence (DNA): TGCAGTGCTACTCACACAGGGGCCATACATAGCAATCAGCCCCAGCATTTT. The encoded protein is CSATHTGAIHSNQPQHF.

This clonotype was detected only a few times. In nucleotides, the CDR3 is TGTGCTAGTGGTTCGCCAGACAGTGAGGGGAAGTGGGATGAGCAGTTCTTC. It encodes CASGSPDSEGKWDEQFF. The chain uses TRBV12-5 and TRBJ2-1, with D tentatively TRBD1 or TRBD2 (5 bases each). Trimming pared 4 bases from V and 8 bases from J, leaving 24 bases between. This CDR3 region has 17 residues. Per germline, CDR1 LGHNT and CDR2 FRNRAP.

This chain uses TRBV30 with TRBJ1-4, with D possibly TRBD1 on 5 matching bases. Looked up from germline, CDR1 is GTSNPN and CDR2 is SVGIG (reference sequence). V lost 4 bases to trimming and J lost 4 bases, with 7 bases between them. The CDR3 is 12 residues long. CDR3 sequence (DNA): TGTGCCTGGACAGGGAGTAATGAAAAACTGTTTTTT. As protein: CAWTGSNEKLFF.

The chain couples TRBV5-6 to TRBJ1-4; a possible D gene is TRBD1 (5 bases). Trimming took 4 bases from V and 6 from J, leaving 13 bases between them. Per the germline V gene, CDR1 is SGHDT and CDR2 is YYEEEE. CDR3 size: 14 residues. The CDR3 DNA sequence: TGTGCCAGCAGCCCGGAGTTGGGGGATGAAAAACTGTTTTTT. This sequence encodes CASSPELGDEKLFF.

This clonotype was counted only a few times. The gene calls are TRBV19 and TRBJ1-4; 10 bases map to TRBD1. Trimming cost V 5 bases and J 7 bases; bases outside gene matches: 7. CDR1 is LNHDA and CDR2 is SQIVND in the germline V gene (reference sequence). This CDR3 has 15 amino acids. CDR3 bases: TGTGCCAGTAGTCCCGACAGGGGGCGAGGTGAAAAACTGTTTTTT. It encodes CASSPDRGRGEKLFF. Variable domain in full (rest from reference TRBV19 and TRBJ1-4): DGGITQSPKYLFRKEGQNVTLSCEQNLNHDAMYWYRQDPGQGLRLIYYSQIVNDFQKGDIAEGYSVSREKKESFPLTVTSAQKNPTAFYLCASSPDRGRGEKLFFGSGTQLSVL.

This clonotype came up a few times. CDR3 amino acids: CASSLGHGLFTGELFF. The CDR3, as DNA: TGTGCCAGCAGCTTAGGGCACGGATTATTCACCGGGGAGCTGTTTTTT. The chain recombines TRBV7-2 with TRBJ2-2; no reliable D call. Trimming removed 1 base from V and 4 bases from J, with 13 bases in between. CDR3 length equals 16 residues. Germline lookup yields CDR1 SGHTA and CDR2 FQGNSA.

This clonotype has a count of ten or more. The genes are TRBV7-2 and TRBJ1-2; D is uncertain. The ends were cut back, 2 bases at V and 5 bases at J, with 18 bases in the middle. The germline V gene encodes CDR1 SGHTA and CDR2 FQGNSA. The CDR3 is made up of 16 amino acids. The CDR3 bases are TGTGCCAGCAGCTTAACACCCGCGGACTCGAAGTATGGCTACACCTTC. This translates into CASSLTPADSKYGYTF.

Notes on this clonotype: A much larger clone differs by one base, so this may be a read error. The chain combines TRBV7-2 with TRBJ2-3, with D maybe TRBD2 (5 bases). Trimming cost V 5 bases and J 8 bases, with 11 bases left between them. The CDR3 sequence is 12 residues long. Germline V gives CDR1 SGHTA, CDR2 FQGNSA. The CDR3 DNA sequence: TGTGCCAGCAGCCCACTAGGAGGTACGCAGTATTTT. Protein sequence: CASSPLGGTQYF.

The genes are TRBV7-8 and TRBJ2-5; D might be TRBD1 (6 bases). V shed 5 bases and J shed 5 bases, with 21 bases lying between them. Germline lookup yields CDR1 SGHVS and CDR2 FQNEAQ. The CDR3 length is 16 residues. CDR3 sequence: CASSPRAGDLKETQYF. CDR3 DNA: TGTGCCAGCAGCCCAAGAGCAGGGGATCTCAAGGAGACCCAGTACTTC.

This clonotype appeared a few times. The chain carries TRBV19 and TRBJ2-2, with D unresolved. Germline V gene data show CDR1 as LNHDA and CDR2 as SQIVND (reference sequence). The CDR3 runs to 13 residues. V lost 6 bases to trimming and J lost 2 bases, with 7 bases between them. Written as DNA, the CDR3 is TGTGCCAGTAGGATCTTAAACACCGGGGAGCTGTTTTTT. The encoded protein is CASRILNTGELFF.

In its sample, this clonotype was seen a few times. This chain connects TRBV7-8 to TRBJ1-6, with D unresolved. CDR3 size: 13 residues. Trimming left V 4 bases short and J 13 bases short, with 14 bases between. Germline CDR1 reads SGHVS; CDR2 reads FQNEAQ. CDR3 region: CASSSPGPPPLHF. The CDR3 nucleotides read TGTGCCAGCAGCTCCCCTGGGCCGCCGCCCCTCCACTTT.

V gene TRBV9 combines with J gene TRBJ1-1; D is ambiguous. The CDR3 spans 14 residues. Germline V lookup: CDR1 SGDLS, CDR2 YYNGEE. The ends were cut back, 0 bases at V and 0 bases at J, with 6 bases in the middle. CDR3 loop: CASSVGSVNTEAFF. As DNA, the CDR3 is TGTGCCAGCAGCGTAGGTTCCGTGAACACTGAAGCTTTCTTT.

This clonotype was seen a few times. V gene TRBV5-4 combines with J gene TRBJ1-6; 7 bases fit TRBD1. Germline trimming cut 3 bases from V and 4 bases from J; bases unmatched to any gene: 4. Per germline, CDR1 SGHNT and CDR2 YYREEE (reference sequence). This CDR3 comprises 15 residues. The CDR3 DNA sequence: TGTGCCAGCAGCTCAACACAGGGGTATAATTCACCCCTCCACTTT. It specifies CASSSTQGYNSPLHF.

The chain recombines TRBV9 with TRBJ2-1; 14 bases are a match to TRBD2. The junction had 3 bases not matched to a gene; V was cut back by 4 bases and J by 6 bases. This CDR3 region has 15 residues. Germline V gene lookup returns CDR1 SGDLS and CDR2 YYNGEE. The CDR3 reads CASSMGLAGANEQFF. The CDR3 DNA reads as TGTGCCAGCAGCATGGGACTAGCGGGGGCCAATGAGCAGTTCTTC. The full variable domain, in which reference TRBV9 and TRBJ2-1 provide the parts outside the CDR3, is DSGVTQTPKHLITATGQRVTLRCSPRSGDLSVYWYQQSLDQGLQFLIQYYNGEERAKGNILERFSAQQFPDLHSELNLSSLELGDSALYFCASSMGLAGANEQFFGPGTRLTVL.

The chain links TRBV20-1 to TRBJ1-5, with 9 nucleotides matching TRBD1. Germline CDR1 and CDR2: DFQATT and SNEGSKA (reference sequence). This CDR3 comprises 19 residues. Unmatched junction bases numbered 12, after V lost 0 bases and J lost 0 bases. The CDR3 is CSARDRGTGQSYSNQPQHF. CDR3 in DNA: TGCAGTGCTAGAGATCGCGGGACAGGGCAGTCTTATAGCAATCAGCCCCAGCATTTT.

Notes on this clonotype: A much larger clone is a single base away; this may be a read error. The V call is TRBV7-2, the J call TRBJ2-2, with D tentatively TRBD2 (6 bases). Trimming left V 2 bases short and J 12 bases short, with 13 bases between. The CDR3 is made up of 13 amino acids. Per germline, CDR1 SGHTA and CDR2 FQGNSA. The CDR3 here is CASSLSGGGQLFF. CDR3 coding DNA: TGTGCCAGCAGCTTAAGTGGAGGAGGGCAGCTGTTTTTT. The whole variable domain, remainder taken from reference TRBV7-2 and TRBJ2-2, is GAGVSQSPSNKVTEKGKDVELRCDPISGHTALYWYRQSLGQGLEFLIYFQGNSAPDKSGLPSDRFSAERTGGSVSTLTIQRTQQEDSAVYLCASSLSGGGQLFFGEGSRLTVL.

This clonotype was seen many times. The rearrangement joins TRBV12-3 or TRBV12-4 to TRBJ2-2; D gene uncertain. V was trimmed by 7 bases and J by 5 bases, leaving 8 bases between them. There are 12 residues in the CDR3. CDR3 sequence: CASISMTGELFF. CDR3 sequence (DNA): TGTGCCAGCATTTCAATGACCGGGGAGCTGTTTTTT.

CDR3 DNA: TGTGCCAGCAGCTCCAGACAGGGGGATGTCTATGGCTACACCTTC. Its translation is CASSSRQGDVYGYTF. V usage is TRBV11-2 and J usage is TRBJ1-2; 9 bases line up with TRBD1. Unmatched junction bases numbered 7, after V lost 4 bases and J lost 4 bases. This CDR3 has 15 amino acids. Germline V gives CDR1 SGHAT, CDR2 FQNNGV.

Comments on this clonotype: At one boundary the junction diverges from the germline segment, which might be a read error. The rearrangement uses TRBV19 and TRBJ1-1, with D maybe TRBD1 (6 bases). Per the germline V gene, CDR1 is LNHDA and CDR2 is SQIVND (reference sequence). The CDR3 runs 16 residues. The CDR3 is CASTKRSQGSNTEAVF. The DNA of the CDR3 is TGTGCCAGTACCAAACGTTCGCAGGGGTCGAACACTGAAGCTGTCTTT.

The chain links TRBV20-1 to TRBJ2-7; TRBD1 matches at 7 bases. Germline CDR1 and CDR2: DFQATT and SNEGSKA (reference sequence). Losses at the gene ends were 1 base for V and 3 bases for J; bases not matched to a gene: 9. This CDR3 is 15 amino acids long. CDR3: CSARGSGTAVYEQYF. The CDR3 region has the DNA TGCAGTGCTAGAGGCTCCGGGACAGCCGTCTACGAGCAGTACTTC.

This clonotype was seen repeatedly, ten times or more. CDR3 DNA sequence: TGTGCCAGCAATACCCGCTTCCCTACTAGCGGGAGTGCATGGGAGCAGTACTTC. It encodes CASNTRFPTSGSAWEQYF. V usage is TRBV28 and J usage is TRBJ2-7; the match to TRBD2 covers 11 bases. The CDR3 consists of 18 residues. Germline lookup yields CDR1 MDHEN and CDR2 SYDVKM. With 7 bases clipped from V and 7 bases from J, the junction kept 21 bases outside the gene matches.